This TCR beta chain came from a study of blood T cell repertoires in COVID-19. Per the original methods: The authors estimated nucleated cell counts from reference gene primer amplification. Produced via immunoSEQ multiplex PCR; TCRdb's table is partial and in-frame only. That table furnishes V, J and clone size, whereas the DNA furnished D and trimming. The sample has 200,000 to 250,000 clones; around 80% are singletons. The specimen was peripheral blood. This TCR was recovered from a woman older than 75 with active or convalescent COVID-19.

CDR3 nucleotides: TGTGCCAGCAGCGTAGAAGACAGGCCCCAAAGCTCCTATAATTCACCCCTCCACTTT. The encoded protein is CASSVEDRPQSSYNSPLHF. This chain joins TRBV9 and TRBJ1-6; a possible D gene is TRBD1 (6 bases). Germline lookup yields CDR1 SGDLS and CDR2 YYNGEE. V was cut by 0 bases and J by 0 bases, with 16 bases left in between. The CDR3 extends over 19 amino acids. Full variable domain (remainder filled in from reference TRBV9 and TRBJ1-6): DSGVTQTPKHLITATGQRVTLRCSPRSGDLSVYWYQQSLDQGLQFLIQYYNGEERAKGNILERFSAQQFPDLHSELNLSSLELGDSALYFCASSVEDRPQSSYNSPLHFGNGTRLTVT.